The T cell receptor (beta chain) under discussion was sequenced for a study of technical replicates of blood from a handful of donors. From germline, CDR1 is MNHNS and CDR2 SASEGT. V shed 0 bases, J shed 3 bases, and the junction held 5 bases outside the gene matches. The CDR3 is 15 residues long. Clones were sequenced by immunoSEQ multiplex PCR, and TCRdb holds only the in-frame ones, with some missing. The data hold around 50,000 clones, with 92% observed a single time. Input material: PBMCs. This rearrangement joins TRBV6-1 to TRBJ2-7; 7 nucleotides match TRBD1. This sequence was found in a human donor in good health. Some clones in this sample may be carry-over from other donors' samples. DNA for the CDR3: TGTGCCAGCAGTGAAGCGCTTCAGGGGGTCTACGAGCAGTACTTC. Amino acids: CASSEALQGVYEQYF.